This TCR beta chain originates from a study of blood T cell repertoires in COVID-19. The table came from immunoSEQ multiplex PCR; TCRdb's copy has only in-frame clones and leaves some out. The sample records a few hundred thousand clones, 85% to 90% being singletons. Each recovered donor of Cohort 3 presented with two negative PCRs, clearance, or symptom resolution. In its sample, this clone was seen a few times. This TCR derives from a woman between 45 and 60 years old who had recovered from COVID-19. Source material: PBMCs or T cells enriched from blood (not recorded which).

DNA for the CDR3: TGTGCCAGCAGTAATTCAGGGGCAACCTATAATTCACCCCTCCACTTT. Translated: CASSNSGATYNSPLHF. The rearrangement links TRBV28 to TRBJ1-6, with D tentatively TRBD1 (6 bases). This CDR3 region has 16 residues. V was trimmed by 5 bases and J by 2 bases, leaving 13 bases between them. Germline V lookup: CDR1 MDHEN, CDR2 SYDVKM.